This TCR beta chain stems from a study of shared clonotypes between healthy human individuals. The study, taken as a whole, reports: The expectation was that sequencing depth would affect clonotype sharing among donors.

The CDR3 loop spans 15 amino acids. The V gene lost 1 base and the J gene lost 2 bases, with 9 bases spanning the gap. In germline, CDR1 is MNHEY, CDR2 SMNVEV (reference sequence). The donors were all Caucasian adults (living in Nashville, Tennessee). In the case of this clone: The target antigen is unknown.

Sorted subsets were amplified in replicate PCRs using 200 ng DNA, around 30,000 T cell genomes. Sequencing was performed with immunoSEQ multiplex PCR; in TCRdb, only in-frame clones are kept and a portion is missing. The table shows about 690,000 clones, with less than 95% occurring only once. Sequenced input: memory CD8+ T cells from PBMCs. Subset denoted: CD45RO+ cells pooled with CCR7-negative TemRA cells. The clonotype was recovered from a man aged 18 to 35 in good health. Some clones in this sample may be carry-over from other donors' samples. The chain joins TRBV27 to TRBJ1-5; D gene ambiguous. CDR3 amino acids: CASSLLGKGNQPQHF. The CDR3 nucleotides read TGTGCCAGCAGTTTATTGGGGAAGGGCAATCAGCCCCAGCATTTT.